The 10 T cell receptor beta chains below were found in one sample sequenced in a study of blood T cell repertoires in COVID-19. Only in-frame clones appear in the TCRdb table, and some are missing; sequencing was by immunoSEQ multiplex PCR. Of roughly 160,000 clones in the sample, roughly nine tenths are singletons; the top ten hold more than 6.5%. Sequences were obtained from PBMCs or T cells enriched from blood (not recorded which). These receptors all stem from a woman aged 45-59 years who had recovered from COVID-19.

This clone was observed once. The chain employs TRBV5-6 and TRBJ1-3; 7 nucleotides agree with TRBD1. J gave up 0 bases and V 6 bases, and 9 bases lay outside the gene matches. Germline V gene sequence: CDR1 SGHDT, CDR2 YYEEEE. The CDR3 has 16 amino acids. The CDR3 DNA is TGTGCCAGCACCCGGACAGGCACTCTCTCTGGAAACACCATATATTTT. Protein product: CASTRTGTLSGNTIYF.

The genes are TRBV7-6 and TRBJ1-1, with 7 bases fitting TRBD1. The V gene's germline CDR1 is SGHVS and CDR2 FNYEAQ. Trimming took 5 bases from V and 11 from J; bases not matched to a gene: 11. The CDR3 runs to 13 residues. The CDR3 DNA reads as TGTGCCAGCAGCGAGAGGATGGGACAGAGGGCTTTCTTT. Protein sequence: CASSERMGQRAFF.

J is TRBJ2-7 and V is TRBV5-4; perhaps TRBD1 as D (8 bases). The V gene lost 4 bases and the J gene lost 4 bases, with 18 bases spanning the gap. In germline, CDR1 is SGHNT, CDR2 YYREEE (reference sequence). The CDR3 has 15 residues. The CDR3 sequence: CASSEITGGEYEQYF. The CDR3 DNA follows: TGTGCCAGCAGCGAGATCACAGGGGGGGAGTACGAGCAGTACTTC.

CDR3 nucleotide sequence: TGTGCCAGCAGCCCCTCTAGCGGGAGACAGCGGGACACAGATACGCAGTATTTT. Translation gives CASSPSSGRQRDTDTQYF. The chain combines TRBV9 with TRBJ2-3; TRBD2 matches at 10 bases. The CDR3 sequence is 18 residues long. Trimming at V came to 4 bases and at J to 2 bases, leaving 13 bases not matched to a gene. Per the germline V gene, CDR1 is SGDLS and CDR2 is YYNGEE.

The chain employs TRBV18 and TRBJ2-5; D is undetermined. Matching the DNA end better, TRBJ2-7 makes the J call doubtful. The length of the CDR3 is 13 residues. Germline CDR1 and CDR2: KGHSH and LQKENI. The CDR3 region is CASSPGEAYEQYF. The CDR3 DNA sequence: TGTGCCAGCTCACCAGGAGAAGCCTACGAGCAGTACTTC.

The rearrangement uses TRBV18 and TRBJ2-3; TRBD1 matches 7 bases. CDR3 length: 15 residues. CDR1 and CDR2 (germline): KGHSH, LQKENI. V trimming: 5 bases; J trimming: 1 base; junction bases outside the gene matches: 6. The DNA for the CDR3 is TGTGCCAGCTCATCAGGGGGAGAGGGCACAGATACGCAGTATTTT. Translating gives CASSSGGEGTDTQYF.

J is TRBJ1-4 and V is TRBV6-1; D gene ambiguous. There are 16 residues in the CDR3. V was cut by 1 base and J by 1 base, with 10 bases left in between. From germline, CDR1 is MNHNS and CDR2 SASEGT. The CDR3 protein is CASSEDRGQTNEKLFF. CDR3 coding DNA: TGTGCCAGCAGTGAAGATCGAGGGCAAACTAATGAAAAACTGTTTTTT.

V and J are TRBV7-9 and TRBJ1-6; TRBD1 might be the D (6 bases). The CDR3 has 15 residues. Germline-derived CDR1 and CDR2 are SEHNR and FQNEAQ (reference sequence). Deletions cut 5 bases from V and 5 bases from J, with 13 bases between. The CDR3 sequence: CASSQGTPNNSPLHF. The CDR3 DNA sequence: TGTGCCAGCAGCCAAGGGACACCCAATAATTCACCCCTCCACTTT.

The chain is built from TRBV14 and TRBJ1-2; TRBD1 matches at 7 bases. In germline, CDR1 is SGHDN, CDR2 FVKESK. This CDR3 has 14 residues. Trimming removed 2 bases from V and 4 bases from J; junction bases left unmatched: 4. This chain's CDR3 is CASSQQQGPYGYTF. Written as DNA, the CDR3 is TGTGCCAGCAGCCAACAACAGGGGCCCTATGGCTACACCTTC.

This clone is deemed medium-sized. This chain connects TRBV4-1 to TRBJ1-6, with unresolved D. CDR1 MGHRA and CDR2 YSYEKL come from the germline V gene. The CDR3 covers 16 residues. Trimming shortened V by 0 bases and J by 0 bases, and 6 bases separated the two germline ends. The CDR3 region is CASSQDVSSYNSPLHF. In DNA, the CDR3 is TGCGCCAGCAGCCAAGATGTGAGCTCCTATAATTCACCCCTCCACTTT.